A single T cell receptor (beta chain) is shown here with its context. Measured with immunoSEQ multiplex PCR; TCRdb has only the in-frame clones, and not every one. The sample comprises roughly 66,000 clones, 82% of which are singletons, and roughly 6.7% rests with the top ten. This entry is derived from a study of blood T cell repertoires in COVID-19. The overall study: The analysed material was cDNA or gDNA that came from T cells, B-cell-depleted T cells, or PBMCs.

The V gene lost 4 bases and the J gene lost 6 bases, with 15 bases spanning the gap. The germline V gene encodes CDR1 LGHNA and CDR2 YSLEER. The CDR3 contains 15 residues. The chain carries TRBV4-3 and TRBJ1-4; a weak D match, TRBD1 (6 bases). The source material was peripheral blood. The TCR comes from a man aged 55 to 70 with acute or convalescent COVID-19. The chain's CDR3 is CASSPAGTTDEKLFF. CDR3 sequence (DNA): TGCGCCAGCAGCCCAGCCGGGACAACGGATGAAAAACTGTTTTTT.